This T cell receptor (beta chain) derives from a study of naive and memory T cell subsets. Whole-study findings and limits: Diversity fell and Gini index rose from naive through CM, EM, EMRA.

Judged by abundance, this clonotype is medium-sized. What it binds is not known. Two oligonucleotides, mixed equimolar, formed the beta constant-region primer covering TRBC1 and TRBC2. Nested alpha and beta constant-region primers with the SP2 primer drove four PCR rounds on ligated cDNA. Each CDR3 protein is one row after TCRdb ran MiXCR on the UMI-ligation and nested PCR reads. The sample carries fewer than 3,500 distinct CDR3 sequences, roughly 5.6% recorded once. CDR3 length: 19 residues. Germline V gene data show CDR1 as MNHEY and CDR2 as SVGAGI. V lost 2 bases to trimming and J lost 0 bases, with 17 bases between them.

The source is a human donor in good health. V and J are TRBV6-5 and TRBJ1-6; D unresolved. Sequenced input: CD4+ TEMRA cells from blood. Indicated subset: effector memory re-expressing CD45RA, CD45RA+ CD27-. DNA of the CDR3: TGTGCCAGCAGTTACGCGCTCCGGGGATCGGGCTCCTATAATTCACCCCTCCACTTT. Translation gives CASSYALRGSGSYNSPLHF.